The 14 T cell receptor beta chains below come from one sample, sequenced in a study of T cell responses to AZD1222 COVID-19 vaccine. The repertoire was sequenced with immunoSEQ multiplex PCR; TCRdb's copy has only in-frame clones and lacks some. This sample carries about 56,000 clones, 80% to 90% of them seen once, and the ten largest clones take under 15%. Sequenced here: peripheral blood, sampled on day 0 of AZD1222 vaccination. The receptors shown here come from an adult in good health.

Only a few counts were recorded for this clone. The chain couples TRBV25-1 to TRBJ2-7; TRBD2 agrees at 10 bases. The CDR3 totals 18 residues. CDR1 and CDR2 from the germline V gene are MGHDK and SYGVNS. The V gene end was trimmed by 3 bases and the J gene end by 2 bases; junction bases not matched to a gene: 13. DNA of the CDR3: TGTGCCAGCAGTGATGGTCCTTGGGAGCGGGAGGGCCCCTACGAGCAGTACTTC. This encodes CASSDGPWEREGPYEQYF.

J is TRBJ2-2 and V is TRBV7-2; 10 nucleotides match TRBD2. Germline lookup yields CDR1 SGHTA and CDR2 FQGNSA. The CDR3 is 18 residues long. The V segment lost 5 bases and the J segment 2 bases; nucleotides outside the gene matches: 11. CDR3 sequence (DNA): TGTGCCAGCAGCCTCGGAAGCGGACTAGCGGCCAACACCGGGGAGCTGTTTTTT. As protein: CASSLGSGLAANTGELFF.

V and J are TRBV18 and TRBJ2-7; tentatively, D is TRBD2 (6 bases). V lost 3 bases, J lost 4 bases, and 13 bases lay in between. The V gene's germline CDR1 is KGHSH and CDR2 LQKENI. This CDR3 is 14 amino acids long. This CDR3 is CASSPRGAGYEQYF. The CDR3 nucleotides read TGTGCCAGCTCACCCCGCGGGGCTGGGTACGAGCAGTACTTC. The full variable domain, its missing parts supplied by reference TRBV18 and TRBJ2-7, is NAGVMQNPRHLVRRRGQEARLRCSPMKGHSHVYWYRQLPEEGLKFMVYLQKENIIDESGMPKERFSAEFPKEGPSILRIQQVVRGDSAAYFCASSPRGAGYEQYFGPGTRLTVT.

The chain combines TRBV19 with TRBJ2-1; TRBD1 matches 7 bases. The CDR3 spans 13 residues. Per germline, CDR1 LNHDA and CDR2 SQIVND (reference sequence). V gave up 6 bases and J gave up 4 bases; unmatched junction bases: 3. The CDR3 coding sequence is TGTGCCAGTAGCCAGACAGGGTACAATGAGCAGTTCTTC. Amino acid sequence: CASSQTGYNEQFF.

CDR3 DNA sequence: TGTGCCAGCAGCAGACGGCAGATGAACACTGAAGCTTTCTTT. This encodes CASSRRQMNTEAFF. The V gene is TRBV13, the J gene TRBJ1-1, with D hard to call. The CDR3 has 14 residues. Germline V CDR1 and CDR2: PRHDT, FYEKMQ (reference sequence). Trimming took 5 bases from V and 0 from J, leaving 10 bases between them.

The chain employs TRBV5-1 and TRBJ1-1, with no clear D. V lost 4 bases and J lost 3, with 16 bases in between. Looked up from germline, CDR1 is SGHRS and CDR2 is YFSETQ. The CDR3 covers 15 residues. The CDR3 loop is CASSEGAREHTEAFF. DNA of the CDR3: TGCGCCAGCAGCGAGGGAGCCCGAGAACACACTGAAGCTTTCTTT. The complete variable domain, with remaining parts taken from reference TRBV5-1 and TRBJ1-1, reads KAGVTQTPRYLIKTRGQQVTLSCSPISGHRSVSWYQQTPGQGLQFLFEYFSETQRNKGNFPGRFSGRQFSNSRSEMNVSTLELGDSALYLCASSEGAREHTEAFFGQGTRLTVV.

The genes are TRBV10-3 and TRBJ2-1; 9 bases match TRBD2. The CDR3 consists of 17 residues. In germline, CDR1 is ENHRY, CDR2 SYGVKD. J was trimmed by 7 bases and V by 0 bases; bases with no gene match: 10. CDR3 nucleotides: TGTGCCATCAGTGAGTCGAGGGGCGGACTAGCGTCGAATGAGCAGTTCTTC. Translating it yields CAISESRGGLASNEQFF.

Remarks on this clone: Compared with germline, one end of the junction differs, possibly owing to a read error. The CDR3 protein is CASTASRGLSF. The DNA for the CDR3 is TGTGCCAGCACTGCGTCTCGGGGGCTTTCTTTC. The chain links TRBV6-6 to TRBJ2-4; perhaps D is TRBD1 or TRBD2 (6 bases each). Germline V gene sequence: CDR1 MNHNY, CDR2 SVGAGI (reference sequence). The CDR3 loop spans 11 amino acids.

This clone was found once. The rearrangement uses TRBV7-9 and TRBJ1-3, with a possible D match to TRBD1 (5 bases). Looked up from germline, CDR1 is SEHNR and CDR2 is FQNEAQ (reference sequence). This CDR3 is 19 amino acids long. V was trimmed by 3 bases and J by 2 bases, leaving 23 bases between them. CDR3 DNA sequence: TGTGCCAGCAGCTTCCCCCCTGGTGGAGGCCGGGACCCTGGAAACACCATATATTTT. As protein: CASSFPPGGGRDPGNTIYF.

The chain couples TRBV29-1 to TRBJ1-2; D not certain. Germline V gene lookup returns CDR1 SQVTM and CDR2 ANQGSEA. Trimming took off 4 bases at V and 6 bases at J, with 6 bases between the two ends. CDR3 length equals 10 residues. For the CDR3, the DNA is TGCAGCGTTGGAGGCCATGGCTACACCTTC. It codes for CSVGGHGYTF.

This clone was seen just once. V usage is TRBV6-6 and J usage is TRBJ2-1; 7 nucleotides agree with TRBD2. V was clipped by 5 bases and J by 2 bases; unmatched bases: 9. Germline V gene sequence: CDR1 MNHNY, CDR2 SVGAGI (reference sequence). The CDR3 runs to 16 residues. CDR3 loop: CASSPSFAGAYNEQFF. The CDR3 DNA reads as TGTGCCAGCAGTCCGTCGTTTGCGGGGGCCTACAATGAGCAGTTCTTC.

V usage is TRBV5-5 and J usage is TRBJ1-2; unclear D gene. CDR1 and CDR2 (germline): SGHKS, YYEKEE (reference sequence). The V gene lost 3 bases and the J gene lost 4 bases, with 10 bases spanning the gap. The CDR3 runs to 13 residues. The chain's CDR3 is CASSSDGGYGYTF. In nucleotides, the CDR3 is TGTGCCAGCAGCTCGGACGGAGGCTATGGCTACACCTTC.

V gene TRBV29-1 combines with J gene TRBJ1-4; 9 nucleotides line up with TRBD1. Germline CDR1 reads SQVTM; CDR2 reads ANQGSEA. The ends lost 7 bases at V and 6 bases at J; junction bases unmatched: 6. The CDR3 length is 13 residues. The DNA for the CDR3 is TGCAGCGCTATGGGACAGGGCGATGAAAAACTGTTTTTT. It encodes CSAMGQGDEKLFF.

The chain has TRBV30 and TRBJ1-4; TRBD1 matches 9 bases. The CDR3 runs 18 residues. V lost 4 bases to trimming and J lost 7 bases; unmatched junction nucleotides: 19. Per the germline V gene, CDR1 is GTSNPN and CDR2 is SVGIG (reference sequence). The CDR3 loop is CAWTHGTGREWGSEKLFF. CDR3 coding DNA: TGTGCCTGGACCCACGGGACAGGGCGAGAGTGGGGATCTGAAAAACTGTTTTTT.